Detailed here is one TCR beta chain. V lost 0 bases and J lost 8; bases outside the gene matches: 7. The CDR3 is 15 amino acids. Looked up from germline, CDR1 is ENHRY and CDR2 is SYGVKD. Sequencing used immunoSEQ multiplex PCR; TCRdb keeps in-frame clones, though not all of them. The sample yields about 160,000 clones, less than 90% seen once. The sample belongs to a study of cytomegalovirus exposure and HLA in healthy donors. It was the approximately 130-subject validation cohort, separate from the approximately 700-subject first cohort, to which the donors belonged. The V and J genes are TRBV10-3 and TRBJ1-2; 9 positions match TRBD1. The clonotype originates from a woman between 18 and 29 years old in good health and CMV-seronegative. The material sequenced was PBMCs. The CDR3 DNA is TGTGCCATCAGTGAGTCAAGGGACAGGGCTGACGGCTACACCTTC. It codes for CAISESRDRADGYTF.